This T cell receptor (beta chain) was documented in a study of shared clonotypes between healthy human individuals. CDR3 length: 15 amino acids. Germline V CDR1 and CDR2: SGHNT, YYREEE (reference sequence). After removal of 0 bases from V and 4 bases from J, the junction contained 6 bases not matched to a gene. Original analysis: As immunoSEQ supplied junction-only sequences (without quality scores), filtering differed. The assay was immunoSEQ multiplex PCR, and TCRdb's table has in-frame clones only and misses some. The V and J calls and the clone size are those of that table, but D and trimming were determined from the DNA. The sample carries some 600,000 clones, about 95% recorded once. CD45RO-negative cells were positively selected for CCR7, leaving out terminally differentiated effector memory CD45RA+ cells.

The V call is TRBV5-4, the J call TRBJ1-2, with 7 positions matching TRBD1. The TCR was taken from a woman in her twenties or thirties in good health. The sequencing sample was made of naive CD8+ T cells sorted from blood. The CDR3 DNA sequence: TGTGCCAGCAGCTTGGGGGACAGAGTCAGCTATGGCTACACCTTC. It encodes CASSLGDRVSYGYTF.